The sequence of this T cell receptor (beta chain) was determined in a study of T cell responses to AZD1222 COVID-19 vaccine. V dropped 3 bases and J dropped 9 bases, with 27 bases sitting between them. This CDR3 has 18 amino acids. CDR1 and CDR2 (germline): SNHLY, FYNNEI. TCRdb's copy holds only in-frame clones and misses some; the assay was immunoSEQ multiplex PCR. The data show 110,000 to 150,000 clones, 93% seen once. Material: peripheral blood, obtained on day 0 of AZD1222 vaccination. This TCR derives from an adult in good health. The chain employs TRBV2 and TRBJ2-1; TRBD1 or TRBD2 may be the D gene (5 bases each). DNA of the CDR3: TGTGCCAGCAGTGACCAAGACGGGACCCTAACCCCCCCGGGTGAGCAGTTCTTC. Its protein is CASSDQDGTLTPPGEQFF. Together with reference TRBV2 and TRBJ2-1, the CDR3 gives the full variable domain: EPEVTQTPSHQVTQMGQEVILRCVPISNHLYFYWYRQILGQKVEFLVSFYNNEISEKSEIFDDQFSVERPDGSNFTLKIRSTKLEDSAMYFCASSDQDGTLTPPGEQFFGPGTRLTVL.